A single sample gave rise to the 21 T cell receptor beta chains below, sequenced in a study of cytomegalovirus exposure and HLA in healthy donors. The PCR employed 60 Vbeta primers together with 13 Jbeta primers. Only in-frame clones appear in the TCRdb table, and some are missing; sequencing was by immunoSEQ multiplex PCR. The data hold about 120,000 clones, with roughly a tenth observed a single time. Sequencing used PBMCs. The receptors originated from a man aged 30 to 39 in good health and CMV-seronegative.

This clone has only a few counts. The rearrangement uses TRBV30 and TRBJ2-7; 9 bases align to TRBD1. The CDR3 extends over 14 amino acids. With V trimmed by 1 base and J by 5 bases, 6 bases remained unmatched. Per the germline V gene, CDR1 is GTSNPN and CDR2 is SVGIG (reference sequence). This chain's CDR3 is CAWSATTGGDEQYF. The CDR3 region has the DNA TGTGCCTGGAGTGCTACAACAGGGGGCGACGAGCAGTACTTC.

The rearrangement links TRBV7-3 to TRBJ2-2; tentatively, D is TRBD2 (6 bases). The CDR3 runs to 15 residues. The V gene's germline CDR1 is SGHTA and CDR2 FQGTGA. V dropped 3 bases and J dropped 7 bases, with 15 bases sitting between them. CDR3 bases: TGTGCCAGCAGCTTGTTCCCTCGGGAGAACGGGGAGCTGTTTTTT. This translates into CASSLFPRENGELFF. The entire variable domain, with the rest obtained from reference TRBV7-3 and TRBJ2-2, is as follows: GAGVSQTPSNKVTEKGKYVELRCDPISGHTALYWYRQSLGQGPEFLIYFQGTGAADDSGLPNDRFFAVRPEGSVSTLKIQRTERGDSAVYLCASSLFPRENGELFFGEGSRLTVL.

CDR3: CASSQDRTSYQPQHF. Written as DNA, the CDR3 is TGTGCCAGCAGCCAAGATAGGACATCATATCAGCCCCAGCATTTT. This rearrangement joins TRBV4-2 to TRBJ1-5, with a weak D call TRBD1 (5 bases). V lost 0 bases, J lost 5 bases, and 11 bases lay in between. Germline V gene lookup returns CDR1 LGHNA and CDR2 YNFKEQ. CDR3 length: 15 amino acids.

The gene calls are TRBV5-1 and TRBJ2-7; the match to TRBD1 covers 7 bases. The CDR3 runs to 14 residues. Germline V gene sequence: CDR1 SGHRS, CDR2 YFSETQ. The ends lost 4 bases at V and 5 bases at J; junction bases unmatched: 9. As DNA, the CDR3 is TGCGCCAGCAGCGCCGGACAGGAAATAAACGAGCAGTACTTC. Translating gives CASSAGQEINEQYF.

This clone has only a few counts. The chain carries TRBV9 and TRBJ2-3; the match to TRBD2 covers 11 bases. The length of the CDR3 is 17 residues. The ends lost 1 base at V and 3 bases at J; junction bases unmatched: 7. CDR1 and CDR2 (germline): SGDLS, YYNGEE. In DNA, the CDR3 is TGTGCCAGCAGCGTATGGGGACTAGCGGAAGAGACAGATACGCAGTATTTT. It codes for CASSVWGLAEETDTQYF.

The rearrangement joins TRBV19 to TRBJ2-5; 7 positions match TRBD1. The J segment lost 2 bases and the V segment lost 4 bases, leaving 7 bases of the junction unmatched. This CDR3 is 15 amino acids long. Germline CDR1 reads LNHDA; CDR2 reads SQIVND (reference sequence). The chain's CDR3 is CASSTLDRAQETQYF. CDR3 sequence (DNA): TGTGCCAGTAGTACACTCGACAGGGCACAAGAGACCCAGTACTTC.

There are a few counts of this clone. The V and J genes are TRBV29-1 and TRBJ1-3, with D unresolved. Germline V gene lookup returns CDR1 SQVTM and CDR2 ANQGSEA. This CDR3 is built from 12 residues. V lost 3 bases to trimming and J lost 2 bases, with 5 bases between them. The CDR3 DNA sequence: TGCAGCGTTGACACTGCTGGAAACACCATATATTTT. Encoded protein: CSVDTAGNTIYF.

This clone was seen more than once but under ten times. CDR3 bases: TGTGCCAGCACCCAACGTCCAGGGACACTCAATGAGCAGTTCTTC. Translated, it gives CASTQRPGTLNEQFF. This chain uses TRBV7-9 with TRBJ2-1; a possible D gene is TRBD1 (6 bases). Trimming pared 7 bases from V and 6 bases from J, leaving 19 bases between. The CDR3 runs to 15 residues. From germline, CDR1 is SEHNR and CDR2 FQNEAQ (reference sequence).

The chain carries TRBV7-9 and TRBJ2-7; 9 nucleotides match TRBD1. The V gene end was trimmed by 5 bases and the J gene end by 6 bases; junction bases not matched to a gene: 14. Germline CDR1 reads SEHNR; CDR2 reads FQNEAQ (reference sequence). CDR3 size: 16 residues. The CDR3 DNA reads as TGTGCCAGCAGCATGAACAGGGGGCGCGAAGCCAGCGAGCAGTACTTC. Translated, it gives CASSMNRGREASEQYF.

About this clone: The junction departs from the called germline gene at one end, perhaps through a read error. Other nucleotide sequences in the sample specify the same CDR3. The genes are TRBV19 and TRBJ1-1; 8 bases fit TRBD1. The CDR3 consists of 14 residues. The germline V gene has CDR1 LNHDA and CDR2 SQIVND (reference sequence). The CDR3 protein is CASRKTGDDTEAFF. The CDR3 DNA follows: TGCGCCAGTAGAAAGACAGGGGACGACACTGAAGCTTTCTTT.

As DNA, the CDR3 is TGTGCCAGCTCTTGGGGGACTAACAATGAGCAGTTCTTC. The encoded protein is CASSWGTNNEQFF. The chain couples TRBV5-6 to TRBJ2-1; 7 nucleotides match TRBD2. The CDR3 is made up of 13 amino acids. J was trimmed by 5 bases and V by 7 bases; bases with no gene match: 6. In germline, CDR1 is SGHDT, CDR2 YYEEEE.

In its sample, this clone was seen a few times. The chain couples TRBV7-9 to TRBJ1-5; 8 nucleotides line up with TRBD1. This CDR3 has 13 amino acids. From germline, CDR1 is SEHNR and CDR2 FQNEAQ (reference sequence). Trimming removed 4 bases from V and 7 bases from J; junction bases left unmatched: 3. Here the CDR3 DNA reads TGTGCCAGCAGCTCCACAGGGGGACAGCCCCAGCATTTT. It yields the protein CASSSTGGQPQHF.

CDR3 bases: TGTGCCAGCAGTTTGGGACTAGCTGGTTACGAGCAGTACTTC. Translation: CASSLGLAGYEQYF. The V call is TRBV28, the J call TRBJ2-7; TRBD2 matches at 9 bases. Germline CDR1 MDHEN, CDR2 SYDVKM. Trimming at V came to 3 bases and at J to 4 bases, leaving 4 bases not matched to a gene. This CDR3 is built from 14 residues.

The chain carries TRBV27 and TRBJ1-5; TRBD1 is a possible D gene (6 bases). CDR3 size: 15 residues. Looked up from germline, CDR1 is MNHEY and CDR2 is SMNVEV (reference sequence). V gave up 5 bases and J gave up 4 bases, with 15 bases separating them. The CDR3 DNA reads TGTGCCAGCAGTCCTACAGGGTTGGGGAATCAGCCCCAGCATTTT. Amino acid sequence: CASSPTGLGNQPQHF.

The chain uses TRBV28 and TRBJ2-7, with D tentatively TRBD1 (5 bases). Germline CDR1 reads MDHEN; CDR2 reads SYDVKM. Trimming took off 10 bases at V and 12 bases at J, with 19 bases between the two ends. The CDR3 runs to 11 residues. DNA for the CDR3: TGTGCCACCACACCACCGACCCAGGGGTACTTC. This gives the protein CATTPPTQGYF.

V usage is TRBV6-4 and J usage is TRBJ2-1; 9 bases match TRBD1. V lost 3 bases to trimming and J lost 3 bases; unmatched junction nucleotides: 6. The CDR3 sequence is 16 residues long. Germline V gene sequence: CDR1 MRHNA, CDR2 SNTAGT. The CDR3 bases are TGTGCCAGCAGTGAGGACGGACAGGGGTACTACAATGAGCAGTTCTTC. This sequence encodes CASSEDGQGYYNEQFF.

The V call is TRBV6-5, the J call TRBJ2-2; 9 bases match TRBD1. CDR1 is MNHEY, CDR2 SVGAGI, per germline. The CDR3 contains 15 residues. With V trimmed by 2 bases and J by 5 bases, 3 bases remained unmatched. CDR3 sequence (DNA): TGTGCCAGCAGTTACGGACAGGGGCGGACCGGGGAGCTGTTTTTT. This gives the protein CASSYGQGRTGELFF.

This clone has more than one count but fewer than ten. The chain couples TRBV19 to TRBJ2-7, with 9 bases matching TRBD1. Germline V CDR1 and CDR2: LNHDA, SQIVND (reference sequence). This CDR3 has 14 residues. V was clipped by 3 bases and J by 1 base; unmatched bases: 1. The CDR3 sequence: CASSMGQGSYEQYF. For the CDR3, the DNA is TGTGCCAGTAGTATGGGACAGGGATCCTACGAGCAGTACTTC.

This clone was detected only a few times. This rearrangement joins TRBV11-3 to TRBJ2-1, with TRBD2 matching over 9 bases. CDR3 length: 17 residues. Trimming removed 2 bases from V and 4 bases from J; junction bases left unmatched: 9. Germline values: CDR1 SGHNT, CDR2 YENEEA. The CDR3, as DNA: TGTGCCAGCAGCTTAATCTTCCGGCTAGCGGGATACAATGAGCAGTTCTTC. Encoded protein: CASSLIFRLAGYNEQFF.

The V gene is TRBV30, the J gene TRBJ2-5; D is perhaps TRBD2 (5 bases). With the DNA end fitting TRBJ2-7 better, the J assignment may be wrong. Germline V gene data show CDR1 as GTSNPN and CDR2 as SVGIG (reference sequence). The CDR3 is made up of 14 amino acids. The CDR3 loop is CAWSGGSRTYEQYF. As DNA, the CDR3 is TGTGCCTGGAGCGGTGGGAGTAGGACCTACGAGCAGTACTTC.

The chain couples TRBV19 to TRBJ1-5; the D gene is possibly TRBD1 (6 bases). The CDR3 totals 17 residues. V dropped 3 bases and J dropped 1 base, with 16 bases sitting between them. Germline-derived CDR1 and CDR2 are LNHDA and SQIVND (reference sequence). CDR3 DNA sequence: TGTGCCAGTAGTATCCAACCTCCAGGGGCGAGCAATCAGCCCCAGCATTTT. It yields the protein CASSIQPPGASNQPQHF. Variable domain in full (rest from reference TRBV19 and TRBJ1-5): DGGITQSPKYLFRKEGQNVTLSCEQNLNHDAMYWYRQDPGQGLRLIYYSQIVNDFQKGDIAEGYSVSREKKESFPLTVTSAQKNPTAFYLCASSIQPPGASNQPQHFGDGTRLSIL.